The entry below gives a single T cell receptor beta chain sequence along with its context. Its antigen is still unknown. It was with 60 Vbeta and 13 Jbeta primers that the PCR ran. The assay was immunoSEQ multiplex PCR, and TCRdb's table has in-frame clones only and misses some. Seen here are more than 95,000 clones, around three quarters observed once, and the top ten hold around 5%. The data stem from a study of cytomegalovirus exposure and HLA in healthy donors. Whole-study results and caveats: The classifier reportedly diagnosed cytomegalovirus status with high specificity and sensitivity.

V was shortened by 1 base and J by 2 bases, with 6 bases between the two germline ends. Germline V gene data show CDR1 as LNHNV and CDR2 as YYDKDF (reference sequence). The CDR3 has 13 amino acids. The sequence was collected from a woman between 18 and 29 years old in good health and CMV-seropositive. V gene TRBV15 combines with J gene TRBJ2-7; D is undetermined. The specimen was PBMCs. The CDR3 protein is CATSRALTYEQYF. The CDR3 DNA reads TGTGCCACCAGCAGAGCGTTAACCTACGAGCAGTACTTC.